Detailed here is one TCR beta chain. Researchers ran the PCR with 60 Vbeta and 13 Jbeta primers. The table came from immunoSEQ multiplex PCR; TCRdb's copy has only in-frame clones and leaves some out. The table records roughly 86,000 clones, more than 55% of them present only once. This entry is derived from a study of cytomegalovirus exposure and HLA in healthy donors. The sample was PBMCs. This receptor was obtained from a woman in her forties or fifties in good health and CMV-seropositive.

In DNA form, the CDR3 reads TGTGCCAGCAGCCCTGGCGGGGGGGGGACTGAAGCTTTCTTT. The encoded protein is CASSPGGGGTEAFF. The V and J genes are TRBV7-6 and TRBJ1-1; tentatively, D is TRBD1 (5 bases). V was clipped by 5 bases and J by 5 bases, with 15 bases between them. Germline CDR1 is SGHVS and CDR2 is FNYEAQ. This CDR3 has 14 amino acids.